The subject of this entry is one T cell receptor (beta chain). The antigen is undetermined. The CDR3 runs to 14 residues. Germline V CDR1 and CDR2: SEHNR, FQNEAQ (reference sequence). V dropped 6 bases and J dropped 0 bases, with 9 bases sitting between them. Assay: immunoSEQ multiplex PCR; the TCRdb copy retains only in-frame clones and omits some. Of 2 million to 2.5 million clones in the sample, 92% were seen once. This specimen comes from a study of shared clonotypes between healthy human individuals. Whole-study findings and limits: Memory subsets had estimated richness that was generally smaller than that of naive subsets. An anticipated effect of sequencing depth on clonotype sharing among donors was recognized.

This receptor was taken from a young man in good health. Some clones in this sample may be carry-over from other donors' samples. Sequenced sample: naive CD4+ T cells from PBMCs. This sample's subset: CD45RA+ positively selected. This chain joins TRBV7-9 and TRBJ1-3, with no clear D. The CDR3 bases are TGTGCCAGCAGGGGAGGGATCTCTGGAAACACCATATATTTT. It is translated as CASRGGISGNTIYF.